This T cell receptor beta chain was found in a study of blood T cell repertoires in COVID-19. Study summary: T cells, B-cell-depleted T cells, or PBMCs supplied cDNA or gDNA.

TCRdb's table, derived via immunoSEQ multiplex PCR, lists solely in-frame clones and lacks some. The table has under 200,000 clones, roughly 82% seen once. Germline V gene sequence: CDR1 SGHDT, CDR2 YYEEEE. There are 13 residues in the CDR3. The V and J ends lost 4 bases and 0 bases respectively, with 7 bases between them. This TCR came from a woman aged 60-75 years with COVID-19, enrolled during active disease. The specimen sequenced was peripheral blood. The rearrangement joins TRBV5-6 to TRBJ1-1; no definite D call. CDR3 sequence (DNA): TGTGCCAGCAGCCAGACATTGAACACTGAAGCTTTCTTT. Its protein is CASSQTLNTEAFF.